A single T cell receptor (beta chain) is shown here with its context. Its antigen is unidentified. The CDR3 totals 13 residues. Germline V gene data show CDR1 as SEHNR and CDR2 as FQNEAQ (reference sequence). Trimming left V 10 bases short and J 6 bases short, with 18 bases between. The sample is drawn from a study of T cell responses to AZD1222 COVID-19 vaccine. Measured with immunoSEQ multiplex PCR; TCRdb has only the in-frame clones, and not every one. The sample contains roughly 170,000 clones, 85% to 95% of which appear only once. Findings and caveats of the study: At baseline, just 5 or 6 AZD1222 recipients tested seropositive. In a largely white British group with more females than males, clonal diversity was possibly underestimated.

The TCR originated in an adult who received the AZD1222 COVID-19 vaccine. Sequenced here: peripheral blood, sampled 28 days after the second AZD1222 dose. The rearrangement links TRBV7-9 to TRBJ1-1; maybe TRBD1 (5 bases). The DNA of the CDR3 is TGTGCCATCTTGGTAGGGGTTGGCGCTGAAGCTTTCTTT. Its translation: CAILVGVGAEAFF.